Listed here are 30 T cell receptor beta chains from one sample, sequenced in a study of molecular identifiers for immune sequencing clone quantification. One entry per CDR3 protein, called by TCRdb with MiXCR from the PCR reads. The table records around 480,000 distinct CDR3 sequences, about 25% of them present only once. The specimen was naive CD8+ T cells from blood, with Jurkat cell RNA spiked in. Subset meaning: FACS-sorted CD8+CD4-CCR7+CD45RA+ naive T cells. All receptors derive from a human donor in good health. Some libraries in this study had Jurkat cell RNA spiked in.

This clonotype was counted between two and nine times. The rearrangement uses TRBV7-9 and TRBJ2-7, with 9 positions matching TRBD2. CDR1 is SEHNR and CDR2 is FQNEAQ in the germline V gene (reference sequence). CDR3 length: 15 amino acids. V lost 1 base, J lost 7 bases, and 8 bases stayed unmatched. DNA of the CDR3: TGTGCCAGCAGCTTAGAGTTTAGCGGGGGAGATGAGCAGTACTTC. Translated, it gives CASSLEFSGGDEQYF.

This clonotype was seen repeatedly, ten times or more. V gene TRBV5-1 combines with J gene TRBJ2-7; D is tentatively TRBD1 or TRBD2 (5 bases each). The germline CDR1 and CDR2 sequences are SGHRS and YFSETQ. The CDR3 contains 14 residues. V was trimmed by 1 base and J by 2 bases, leaving 10 bases between them. This CDR3 is CASSLIGDPYEQYF. As DNA, the CDR3 is TGCGCCAGCAGCTTGATAGGGGACCCCTACGAGCAGTACTTC. The whole variable domain, filled in from reference TRBV5-1 and TRBJ2-7, reads KAGVTQTPRYLIKTRGQQVTLSCSPISGHRSVSWYQQTPGQGLQFLFEYFSETQRNKGNFPGRFSGRQFSNSRSEMNVSTLELGDSALYLCASSLIGDPYEQYFGPGTRLTVT.

This clonotype was counted between two and nine times. The genes are TRBV7-8 and TRBJ1-1; TRBD1 might be the D (6 bases). The germline V gene has CDR1 SGHVS and CDR2 FQNEAQ. The CDR3 is 15 residues long. V was trimmed by 5 bases and J by 7 bases, leaving 20 bases between them. The CDR3 DNA reads TGTGCCAGCAGCGCACGGTCGAGGGGGGCCGATGAAGCTTTCTTT. Protein product: CASSARSRGADEAFF.

In regard to this clonotype: A junction end diverges from the germline sequence, so it may reflect a read error. The genes are TRBV11-2 and TRBJ2-1; D may be TRBD2 (5 bases). Germline loops: CDR1 SGHAT, CDR2 FQNNGV. The CDR3 is 15 residues long. CDR3 sequence: CASSLPGLAYNEQLF. CDR3 DNA sequence: TGTGCCAGCAGCTTACCGGGGTTGGCCTACAATGAGCAGCTCTTC.

This clonotype has at least ten counts. The CDR3 DNA follows: TGTGCCAGCAGTCAGAGTGCCTCCTACGAGCAGTACTTC. Protein product: CASSQSASYEQYF. The chain joins TRBV12-3 or TRBV12-4 to TRBJ2-7, with D unclear. The CDR3 totals 13 residues. V was trimmed by 5 bases and J by 0 bases, leaving 8 bases between them.

As concerns this clonotype: This may be a read error: a much more frequent sequence differs by one nucleotide. V usage is TRBV7-2 and J usage is TRBJ2-1; no clear D. V lost 5 bases and J lost 4, with 6 bases in between. CDR3 length: 12 residues. The germline CDR1 and CDR2 sequences are SGHTA and FQGNSA. CDR3 residues: CASSVLYNEQFF. The CDR3 nucleotides are TGTGCCAGCAGCGTACTATACAATGAGCAGTTCTTC. Full variable domain (missing parts from reference TRBV7-2 and TRBJ2-1): GAGVSQSPSNKVTEKGKDVELRCDPISGHTALYWYRQSLGQGLEFLIYFQGNSAPDKSGLPSDRFSAERTGGSVSTLTIQRTQQEDSAVYLCASSVLYNEQFFGPGTRLTVL.

The CDR3 is CASSLEQAGLPNEKLFF. The CDR3 DNA sequence: TGTGCCAGCAGCTTAGAACAAGCAGGGTTACCTAATGAAAAACTGTTTTTT. The chain employs TRBV11-2 and TRBJ1-4, with a weak D call TRBD1 (5 bases). The CDR3 contains 17 residues. V dropped 0 bases and J dropped 3 bases, with 14 bases sitting between them. CDR1 SGHAT and CDR2 FQNNGV come from the germline V gene.

CDR3 nucleotides: TGTGCCAGCAGCGTAACGGGCGGGAGCGGGCGGGAGCAGTTCTTC. It yields the protein CASSVTGGSGREQFF. V is TRBV9 and J is TRBJ2-1, with 7 bases identical to TRBD2. The CDR3 loop spans 15 amino acids. V lost 1 base and J lost 10; bases outside the gene matches: 11. The V gene's germline CDR1 is SGDLS and CDR2 YYNGEE.

Comment on this clonotype: This clone may be a read error of a much larger clone one base away. The rearrangement uses TRBV7-2 and TRBJ1-5, with D possibly matching TRBD1 (5 bases). From germline, CDR1 is SGHTA and CDR2 FQGNSA. The CDR3 is made up of 14 amino acids. The CDR3 sequence: CASSLVQGDQPQRF. The DNA of the CDR3 is TGTGCCAGCAGCTTAGTTCAAGGGGATCAGCCCCAGCGTTTT.

V gene TRBV7-9 combines with J gene TRBJ1-1; 8 positions agree with TRBD1. In germline, CDR1 is SEHNR, CDR2 FQNEAQ (reference sequence). The V and J ends lost 2 bases and 3 bases, in that order; junction bases with no gene match: 8. This CDR3 is built from 16 residues. The CDR3 here is CASSLHPDRGDTEAFF. The CDR3 DNA follows: TGTGCCAGCAGCTTACACCCTGACAGGGGTGACACTGAAGCTTTCTTT.

This clonotype was detected only a few times. The chain employs TRBV24-1 and TRBJ2-3; 16 nucleotides agree with TRBD2. There are 22 residues in the CDR3. V was clipped by 0 bases and J by 4 bases; unmatched bases: 15. Per germline, CDR1 KGHDR and CDR2 SFDVKD. CDR3 amino acids: CATSDLSAPGLAGGPSADTQYF. For the CDR3, the DNA is TGTGCCACCAGTGATTTGTCGGCACCGGGACTAGCGGGAGGGCCATCGGCAGATACGCAGTATTTT.

This clonotype was observed at least ten times. This sequence joins TRBV11-2 and TRBJ2-3; TRBD2 is a possible D gene (6 bases). The CDR3 is made up of 15 amino acids. CDR1 and CDR2 (germline): SGHAT, FQNNGV. Trimming took 7 bases from V and 3 from J, leaving 17 bases between them. CDR3 in amino acids: CASIPSPLATDTQYF. In DNA, the CDR3 is TGTGCCAGCATCCCAAGCCCCCTAGCGACAGATACGCAGTATTTT.

The V call is TRBV5-4, the J call TRBJ2-1; no clear D gene. V lost 7 bases to trimming and J lost 2 bases, with 10 bases between them. Germline CDR1 is SGHNT and CDR2 is YYREEE (reference sequence). There are 13 residues in the CDR3. The CDR3 nucleotides read TGTGCCAGCGGAGACGAGGCCTACAATGAGCAGTTCTTC. This codes for CASGDEAYNEQFF.

The rearrangement links TRBV20-1 to TRBJ2-7; possible D gene TRBD2, 6 bases. Trimming shortened V by 2 bases and J by 4 bases, and 9 bases separated the two germline ends. CDR3 length equals 12 residues. Germline V CDR1 and CDR2: DFQATT, SNEGSKA (reference sequence). The CDR3 protein is CSARMEGYEQYF. DNA of the CDR3: TGCAGTGCTAGAATGGAGGGGTACGAGCAGTACTTC.

This clonotype was seen repeatedly, ten times or more. The chain is built from TRBV2 and TRBJ2-3; the D is unclear. This CDR3 comprises 12 residues. Between the trimmed V and J ends, which lost 0 bases and 4 bases, there was a span of 2 bases. Germline values: CDR1 SNHLY, CDR2 FYNNEI. CDR3 DNA sequence: TGTGCCAGCAGTGAAGCCGCAGATACGCAGTATTTT. It encodes CASSEAADTQYF. Using reference TRBV2 and TRBJ2-3 for the parts outside the CDR3, the full variable domain is EPEVTQTPSHQVTQMGQEVILRCVPISNHLYFYWYRQILGQKVEFLVSFYNNEISEKSEIFDDQFSVERPDGSNFTLKIRSTKLEDSAMYFCASSEAADTQYFGPGTRLTVL.

This clonotype was counted ten times or more. J is TRBJ2-7 and V is TRBV30, with TRBD1 identical over 7 bases. This CDR3 region has 13 residues. J was trimmed by 1 base and V by 4 bases; bases with no gene match: 4. Germline V CDR1 and CDR2: GTSNPN, SVGIG (reference sequence). In DNA form, the CDR3 reads TGTGCCTGGACAGGGGGACAGTCCTACGAGCAGTACTTC. Its protein product is CAWTGGQSYEQYF.

The genes are TRBV7-2 and TRBJ2-7, with 9 positions matching TRBD1. The germline gives CDR1 SGHTA, CDR2 FQGNSA. This CDR3 is built from 15 residues. CDR3 sequence (DNA): TGTGGCCGCAGCTTCGCCGGGACAGGGACCTACGAGCAGTACTTC. It is translated as CGRSFAGTGTYEQYF.

This clonotype has ten or more counts. This chain uses TRBV12-3 or TRBV12-4 with TRBJ2-3; 10 nucleotides match TRBD2. The junction had 4 bases not matched to a gene; V was cut back by 8 bases and J by 5 bases. The CDR3 is 13 amino acids. CDR3 DNA: TGTGCCAGCGGAGCGGGGGGGATAGATACGCAGTATTTT. This encodes CASGAGGIDTQYF.

In this sample, this clonotype turned up many times. V gene TRBV6-5 combines with J gene TRBJ2-3; D is possibly TRBD2 (6 bases). V dropped 2 bases and J dropped 0 bases, with 9 bases sitting between them. Germline CDR1 MNHEY, CDR2 SVGAGI. The CDR3 sequence is 15 residues long. CDR3 sequence: CASSYERGSTDTQYF. The DNA for the CDR3 is TGTGCCAGCAGTTACGAACGGGGGAGCACAGATACGCAGTATTTT.

On this clonotype: A much larger clone differs from this one at a single base, so this may be a read error. The chain employs TRBV7-8 and TRBJ2-7, with D perhaps matching TRBD1 (5 bases). The CDR3 runs 14 residues. Germline CDR1 reads SGHVS; CDR2 reads FQNEAQ. The CDR3 nucleotides are TGTGCCAGCAGCTTAGCAGGGGCCACCTACGGGCAGTACTTC. Encoded protein: CASSLAGATYGQYF.

This clonotype was found a few times. The chain combines TRBV7-3 with TRBJ2-1; D unresolved. CDR3 length: 15 amino acids. The V end lost 2 bases, the J end lost 2 bases, and 10 bases lay between the germline ends. Germline CDR1 and CDR2: SGHTA and FQGTGA. The CDR3 nucleotides read TGTGCCAGCAGCTTAGAGTTGGGTGCCTACAATGAGCAGTTCTTC. Its translation: CASSLELGAYNEQFF.

This clonotype occurred a few times. The chain has TRBV12-3 or TRBV12-4 and TRBJ2-7; 8 bases are shared with TRBD1. The CDR3 contains 16 residues. Trimming cost V 6 bases and J 2 bases; bases outside gene matches: 12. The CDR3 loop is CASRGYTGQATYEQYF. As DNA, the CDR3 is TGTGCCAGCAGGGGTTATACGGGACAGGCTACCTACGAGCAGTACTTC.

This clonotype has a count of ten or more. This chain links TRBV6-2 or TRBV6-3 with TRBJ1-5, with 7 positions matching TRBD1. This CDR3 has 15 amino acids. Losses at the gene ends were 5 bases for V and 0 bases for J; bases not matched to a gene: 4. Germline lookup yields CDR1 MNHEY and CDR2 SVGEGT. CDR3 residues: CASSTGQASNQPQHF. Here the CDR3 DNA reads TGTGCCAGCAGTACCGGACAGGCTAGCAATCAGCCCCAGCATTTT.

In the case of this clonotype: At one boundary the junction diverges from the germline segment, which might be a read error. The chain combines TRBV6-2 or TRBV6-3 with TRBJ1-2; maybe TRBD1 (5 bases). Germline lookup yields CDR1 MNHEY and CDR2 SVGEGT. The CDR3 has 12 residues. As DNA, the CDR3 is TGTACCAGCAGCATAATGGGGGAAGGCGACACCTTC. Amino acid sequence: CTSSIMGEGDTF.

This clonotype was picked up many times. This chain uses TRBV12-3 or TRBV12-4 with TRBJ2-1, with D perhaps matching TRBD2 (6 bases). The CDR3 extends over 14 amino acids. The ends were cut back, 2 bases at V and 8 bases at J, with 13 bases in the middle. DNA for the CDR3: TGTGCCAGCAGTTTATTTTCATGGGGGGATGAGCAGTTCTTC. Encoded protein: CASSLFSWGDEQFF.

This sequence joins TRBV13 and TRBJ2-3; D might be TRBD2 (6 bases). The V and J ends lost 6 bases and 5 bases respectively, with 15 bases between them. From germline, CDR1 is PRHDT and CDR2 FYEKMQ (reference sequence). The CDR3 is 14 amino acids. DNA for the CDR3: TGTGCCAGCAGAAACGGGACTTTTAGAGATACGCAGTATTTT. Protein: CASRNGTFRDTQYF.

This clonotype appeared a few times. The rearrangement joins TRBV7-3 to TRBJ2-5; 7 nucleotides match TRBD2. V trimming: 3 bases; J trimming: 2 bases; junction bases outside the gene matches: 6. Germline loops: CDR1 SGHTA, CDR2 FQGTGA. The CDR3 has 15 amino acids. The chain's CDR3 is CASSLIGGRQETQYF. The CDR3 bases are TGTGCCAGCAGCTTGATCGGGGGGAGACAAGAGACCCAGTACTTC.

The rearrangement links TRBV30 to TRBJ2-3; D perhaps matches TRBD1 (5 bases). The ends were cut back, 2 bases at V and 0 bases at J, with 12 bases in the middle. The CDR3 consists of 15 residues. Looked up from germline, CDR1 is GTSNPN and CDR2 is SVGIG (reference sequence). CDR3 DNA: TGTGCCTGGAGTCAGGGTTCCAGTAGCACAGATACGCAGTATTTT. It specifies CAWSQGSSSTDTQYF.

The sample holds a few counts of this clonotype. The CDR3 coding sequence is TGTGCCAGCAGCGGCAGGGTGGACACTGAAGCTTTCTTT. Translation gives CASSGRVDTEAFF. This rearrangement joins TRBV9 to TRBJ1-1, with TRBD1 as a possible D gene (5 bases). V gave up 3 bases and J gave up 3 bases, with 9 bases separating them. Germline V gene sequence: CDR1 SGDLS, CDR2 YYNGEE. This CDR3 region has 13 residues.

This clonotype was picked up many times. The chain joins TRBV4-3 to TRBJ2-3, with D perhaps matching TRBD2 (5 bases). This CDR3 spans 18 amino acids. Germline V gene data show CDR1 as LGHNA and CDR2 as YSLEER. Trimming stripped 3 bases from V and 1 base from J, with 20 bases between. The CDR3: CASSQRADVLTRTDTQYF. For the CDR3, the DNA is TGCGCCAGCAGCCAGAGAGCGGACGTTTTGACTCGCACAGATACGCAGTATTTT.